This is a list of T cell receptor beta chains from one sample in a study of T cell responses to AZD1222 COVID-19 vaccine. Here immunoSEQ multiplex PCR was the method, and the copy in TCRdb shows in-frame clones only, minus some. The data hold about 100,000 clones, with 70% to 90% observed a single time. The sample was peripheral blood, taken on day 0 of MenACWY control vaccination. Every receptor here comes from an adult in good health. The CDR3 runs from the conserved cysteine through the conserved F or W. A D gene is named only where the DNA matches it firmly. Only some rows state a clone size, as once, few, many or a class for expanded clones.

clone size,J gene,D gene,V gene,CDR3 DNA,CDR3 protein
.,TRBJ2-7,.,TRBV5-1,TGCGCCAGCAGCTGGCCTGTGGTCGGGGAAGGCAGGGGGAGGTACGAGCAGTACTTC,CASSWPVVGEGRGRYEQYF
.,TRBJ1-2,.,TRBV28,TGTGCCAGCAGTTTATTGGGGGTGGGCAGGGTACGAAACTATGGCTACACCTTC,CASSLLGVGRVRNYGYTF
.,TRBJ1-5,.,TRBV2,TGTGCCAGCAGTCCGGGGGCTAGGGATCAGCCCCAGCATTTT,CASSPGARDQPQHF
.,TRBJ1-5,.,TRBV3-1/TRBV3-2,TGTGCCAGCAGCCAAGAAGGGTTAGGTCAGCCCCAGCATTTT,CASSQEGLGQPQHF
few,TRBJ1-1,.,TRBV28,TGTGCCAGCAGTTTTAATTGGCTAGACAGAGTGAACACTGAAGCTTTCTTT,CASSFNWLDRVNTEAFF
.,TRBJ2-7,.,TRBV3-1/TRBV3-2,TGTGCCAGCAGCCAAGATAGTCGGGGAACCAGCGAGCAGTACTTC,CASSQDSRGTSEQYF
.,TRBJ1-1,.,TRBV6-5,TGTGCCAGCAGTTACTCGGCTATGAACACTGAAGCTTTCTTT,CASSYSAMNTEAFF
.,TRBJ2-2,TRBD2,TRBV11-2,TGTGCCAGCAGCCCGCCGGGAGGTACCACCGGGGAGCTGTTTTTT,CASSPPGGTTGELFF
.,TRBJ1-1,.,TRBV16,TGTGCCAGCAGCCAATATGGATGGGCTGAAGCTTTCTTT,CASSQYGWAEAFF
.,TRBJ2-6,.,TRBV14,TGTGCCAGGGGCAGGGGGGGTCCCAATAGCTCTGGGGCCAACGTCCTGACTTTC,CARGRGGPNSSGANVLTF
.,TRBJ2-1,TRBD2,TRBV19,TGTGCCAGTAGTAGTAGCGGGGGGGTGAATGAGCAGTTCTTC,CASSSSGGVNEQFF
.,TRBJ1-1,.,TRBV5-1,TGCGCCAGCAGCTTGACTCGGACACTCATGAACACTGAAGCTTTCTTT,CASSLTRTLMNTEAFF
.,TRBJ2-3,.,TRBV7-6,TGTGCCAGCAGCTTAGCCCCCGGAGCAGGGTTGACAGATACGCAGTATTTT,CASSLAPGAGLTDTQYF
.,TRBJ2-5,.,TRBV12-3/TRBV12-4,TGTGCCAGCAGTTTGAGAGAGACCCAGTACTTC,CASSLRETQYF
.,TRBJ1-3,.,TRBV2,TGTGCCGGGAAGGGGACCTTCTACGGAAACACCATATATTTT,CAGKGTFYGNTIYF
.,TRBJ1-5,.,TRBV28,TGTGCCAGCAGTTTAAATCCCCACCAGCCCCAGCATTTT,CASSLNPHQPQHF
.,TRBJ1-1,.,TRBV6-5,TGTGCCAGCAGCACCACCTATTACGAGCGGGCTTTCTTT,CASSTTYYERAFF
few,TRBJ1-4,TRBD1,TRBV4-3,TGCGCCAGCAGCCAACGGGGACAGTATAATGAAAAACTGTTTTTT,CASSQRGQYNEKLFF
.,TRBJ2-5,TRBD2,TRBV5-5,TGTGCCAGCAGCTCCCCGGGACTAGCGGACCAAGAGACCCAGTACTTC,CASSSPGLADQETQYF
once,TRBJ1-2,TRBD1,TRBV4-2,TGTGCCAGCAGCACCCCGGACAGGGTGGCTGGCTACACCTTC,CASSTPDRVAGYTF
.,TRBJ2-1,TRBD1,TRBV5-1,TGCGCCAGCAGCTCCGGACAGGGGCCCTACAATGAGCAGTTCTTC,CASSSGQGPYNEQFF
.,TRBJ1-6,.,TRBV20-1,TGCAGTGCTAGCTTCGGGTCACCCCTCCACTTT,CSASFGSPLHF
.,TRBJ1-3,.,TRBV7-8,TGTGCCAGCAGCTTAGAGTGGGGGAATGGAAACACCATATATTTT,CASSLEWGNGNTIYF
.,TRBJ1-5,.,TRBV7-8,TGTGCCACAGCGGATTATAGCAATCAGCCCCAGCATTTT,CATADYSNQPQHF
.,TRBJ1-2,.,TRBV28,TGTGCCAGCAGTCCCGACAACTATGGCTACACCTTC,CASSPDNYGYTF
.,TRBJ2-5,TRBD1,TRBV7-3,TGTGCCAGCAGGGAACCGGGACAGCAAGAGACCCAGTACTTC,CASREPGQQETQYF
few,TRBJ1-5,TRBD1,TRBV10-1,TGCGCCATCACCGACAGGGAGAGGATCGGCAATCAGCCCCAGCATTTT,CAITDRERIGNQPQHF
.,TRBJ1-5,TRBD1,TRBV2,TGTGCCAGCAGTAAAGCCGGGACAGGGAATCAGCCCCAGCATTTT,CASSKAGTGNQPQHF
.,TRBJ2-2,TRBD1,TRBV5-1,TGCGCCAGCAGCTTGACCGGGACAGCTAACACCGGGGAGCTGTTTTTT,CASSLTGTANTGELFF
.,TRBJ2-3,TRBD2,TRBV7-2,TGTGCCAGCAGCCCGGGGACTAGATGGTCGACAGATACGCAGTATTTT,CASSPGTRWSTDTQYF
.,TRBJ1-5,.,TRBV6-5,TGTGCCAGCAGGACCGATACGGGTCCCCAGCATTTT,CASRTDTGPQHF
once,TRBJ1-1,.,TRBV29-1,TGCAGCGTTGTTCTGGGCCGCCGAACCAATTCTGAAGCTTTCTTT,CSVVLGRRTNSEAFF
.,TRBJ1-5,.,TRBV6-2/TRBV6-3,TGTGCCAGCAGTTACTATCAGGCTCAGCCCCAGCATTTT,CASSYYQAQPQHF
.,TRBJ2-7,.,TRBV4-1,TGCGCCAGCAGCCATCAATGGGTTCCCTACGAGCAGTACTTC,CASSHQWVPYEQYF
.,TRBJ2-7,.,TRBV3-1/TRBV3-2,TGTGCCAGCAGCCAAGGACAGAGGGAGCAGTACTTC,CASSQGQREQYF
.,TRBJ2-5,.,TRBV6-5,TGTGCCAGCAGTTACTCGCCAGGTCGGGAGACCCAGTACTTC,CASSYSPGRETQYF
.,TRBJ1-2,.,TRBV6-5,TGTGCCAGCAGTTACAGTAATGCGAACTATGGCTACACCTTC,CASSYSNANYGYTF
.,TRBJ2-3,.,TRBV4-3,TGCGCCAGCAGCCAAGAGTACGGCGGGCCCAGCACAGATACGCAGTATTTT,CASSQEYGGPSTDTQYF
.,TRBJ2-1,.,TRBV3-1/TRBV3-2,TGTGCCAGCAGCCAAGGGAGGCCAACCTACAATGAGCAGTTCTTC,CASSQGRPTYNEQFF
.,TRBJ1-4,.,TRBV7-8,TGTGCCAGCAGCCTCTTGGGGGGAACTAATGAAAAACTGTTTTTT,CASSLLGGTNEKLFF
.,TRBJ1-3,.,TRBV30,TGTGGCGGGGAGGCGAGCTCTGGAAACACCATATATTTT,CGGEASSGNTIYF
.,TRBJ2-1,TRBD2,TRBV7-9,TGTGCCAGCAGCTTAGCTGTGACTAGCGGGAGGGCTAATGAGCAGTTCTTC,CASSLAVTSGRANEQFF
.,TRBJ2-2,.,TRBV6-2/TRBV6-3,TGTGCCAGCAGCGGGACTCCGGAAGGGGAGCTGTTTTTT,CASSGTPEGELFF
.,TRBJ1-5,.,TRBV18,TGTGCCAGCTCACCCGAGTCAGTTAGCAATCAGCCCCAGCATTTT,CASSPESVSNQPQHF
.,TRBJ2-7,TRBD1,TRBV6-5,TGTGCCAGCACCGACAGGGTGACACAAGCCGAGCAGTACTTC,CASTDRVTQAEQYF
.,TRBJ2-5,.,TRBV24-1,TGTGCCACCAGTGCGCAGGTTGGGGGGGAGACCCAGTACTTC,CATSAQVGGETQYF